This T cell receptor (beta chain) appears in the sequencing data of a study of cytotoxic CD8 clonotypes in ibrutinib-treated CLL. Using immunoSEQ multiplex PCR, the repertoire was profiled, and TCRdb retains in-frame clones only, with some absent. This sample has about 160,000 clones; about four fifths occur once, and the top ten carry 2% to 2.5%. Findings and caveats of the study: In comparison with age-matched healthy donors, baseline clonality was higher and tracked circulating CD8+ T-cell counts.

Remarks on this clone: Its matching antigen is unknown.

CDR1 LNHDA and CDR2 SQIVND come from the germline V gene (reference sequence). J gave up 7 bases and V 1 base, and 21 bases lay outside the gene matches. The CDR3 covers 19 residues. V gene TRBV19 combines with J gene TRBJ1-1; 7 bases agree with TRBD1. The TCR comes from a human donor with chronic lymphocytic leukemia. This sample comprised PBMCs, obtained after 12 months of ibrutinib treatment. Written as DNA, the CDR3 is TGTGCCAGTAGTATAGCCCCTAGGGGGACAGCGAGCGGATGGGGTGAAGCTTTCTTT. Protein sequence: CASSIAPRGTASGWGEAFF.